This T cell receptor beta chain was retrieved from a study of blood T cells in healthy people across ages. Study-wide points: TCR beta diversity per million T cells fell roughly linearly with age.

CDR1 and CDR2 (germline): SEHNR, FQNEAQ (reference sequence). The CDR3 covers 15 residues. V dropped 4 bases and J dropped 4 bases, with 15 bases sitting between them. This clonotype was observed a handful of times. Its specificity is not known. A second PCR of 7 to 11 cycles used a sample-barcoded 5' primer and a J-beta primer mix. Every cDNA was tagged by a template-switch adaptor with 12 random nucleotides. TCRdb analysed the 5' RACE reads with MiXCR anew, one entry per CDR3 protein. In the table there are some 760,000 distinct CDR3 sequences, around a quarter of which are singletons. These data are also associated with another study on T cells of mothers and their children. Per that study: Donation came from three healthy Caucasian mothers together with their six children. The authors used all extracted RNA for cDNA synthesis, at approximately 1.5 ug per 15 ul.

The material sequenced was blood. The clonotype originates from a boy under 18 in good health. The rearrangement links TRBV7-9 to TRBJ2-3, with no clear D. CDR3 bases: TGTGCCAGCAGCTCGCCTCCCCCTCTCCCAGATACGCAGTATTTT. Protein product: CASSSPPPLPDTQYF.